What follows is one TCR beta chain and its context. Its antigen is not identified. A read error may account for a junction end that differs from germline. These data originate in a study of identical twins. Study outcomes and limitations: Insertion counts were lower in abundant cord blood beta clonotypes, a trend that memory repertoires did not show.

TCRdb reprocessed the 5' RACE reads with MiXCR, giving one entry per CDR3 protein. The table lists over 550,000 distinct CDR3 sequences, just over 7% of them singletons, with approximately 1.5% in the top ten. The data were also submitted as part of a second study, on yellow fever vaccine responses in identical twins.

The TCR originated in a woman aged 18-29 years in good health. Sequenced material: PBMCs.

The CDR3 is CASTLGGGWYDQFF. The CDR3 nucleotides read TGCGCCAGCACCCTCGGAGGGGGGTGGTATGACCAGTTCTTC. The V gene is TRBV5-1, the J gene TRBJ2-1, with D possibly being TRBD1 or TRBD2 (6 bases each). Looked up from germline, CDR1 is SGHRS and CDR2 is YFSETQ. This CDR3 is built from 14 residues. The full variable domain, rest sourced from reference TRBV5-1 and TRBJ2-1, is KAGVTQTPRYLIKTRGQQVTLSCSPISGHRSVSWYQQTPGQGLQFLFEYFSETQRNKGNFPGRFSGRQFSNSRSEMNVSTLELGDSALYLCASTLGGGWYDQFFGPGTRLTVL.